One sample yielded the 15 T cell receptor beta chains listed below, sequenced in a study of blood T cell repertoires in COVID-19. The assay was immunoSEQ multiplex PCR, and TCRdb's table has in-frame clones only and misses some. The sample shows hundreds of thousands of clones, around 87% of them seen only once. Source material: peripheral blood. The receptors derive from a man between 60 and 70 years old who had recovered from COVID-19.

The genes are TRBV7-2 and TRBJ2-7, with TRBD2 matching over 10 bases. Per the germline V gene, CDR1 is SGHTA and CDR2 is FQGNSA. The CDR3 runs to 18 residues. Trimming cost V 2 bases and J 0 bases; bases outside gene matches: 10. CDR3 sequence reads: CASSLNKFSGGPSYEQYF. In DNA form, the CDR3 reads TGTGCCAGCAGCTTAAACAAATTTAGCGGGGGGCCCTCCTACGAGCAGTACTTC. Based on the CDR3 plus reference TRBV7-2 and TRBJ2-7, the full variable domain is GAGVSQSPSNKVTEKGKDVELRCDPISGHTALYWYRQSLGQGLEFLIYFQGNSAPDKSGLPSDRFSAERTGGSVSTLTIQRTQQEDSAVYLCASSLNKFSGGPSYEQYFGPGTRLTVT.

This rearrangement joins TRBV2 to TRBJ2-7; the D gene is possibly TRBD2 (6 bases). This CDR3 region has 12 residues. Trimming pared 10 bases from V and 2 bases from J, leaving 12 bases between. Germline V lookup: CDR1 SNHLY, CDR2 FYNNEI. CDR3 amino acids: CATAGRTYEQYF. The DNA of the CDR3 is TGTGCCACCGCGGGAAGAACCTACGAGCAGTACTTC. The entire variable domain, with the rest obtained from reference TRBV2 and TRBJ2-7, is as follows: EPEVTQTPSHQVTQMGQEVILRCVPISNHLYFYWYRQILGQKVEFLVSFYNNEISEKSEIFDDQFSVERPDGSNFTLKIRSTKLEDSAMYFCATAGRTYEQYFGPGTRLTVT.

The chain couples TRBV4-2 to TRBJ1-6; D is unclear. The CDR3 runs to 13 residues. CDR1 and CDR2 from the germline V gene are LGHNA and YNFKEQ. V was cut by 5 bases and J by 7 bases, with 9 bases left in between. CDR3 protein: CASSSLVNSPLHF. The CDR3 DNA reads TGTGCCAGCAGCTCACTTGTAAATTCACCCCTCCACTTT.

The genes are TRBV11-2 and TRBJ1-1; TRBD1 agrees at 10 bases. The CDR3 is 18 residues long. Germline CDR1 and CDR2: SGHAT and FQNNGV. J gave up 0 bases and V 1 base, and 8 bases lay outside the gene matches. The CDR3 DNA sequence: TGTGCCAGCAGCTTAGCTCAGGACAGGGGGTTCATGAACACTGAAGCTTTCTTT. Its translation: CASSLAQDRGFMNTEAFF.

The chain couples TRBV5-3 to TRBJ2-2, with TRBD1 matching 8 bases. TRBV5-3 is identified as an open reading frame with a role that is uncertain. CDR3 length: 15 amino acids. Trimming took 4 bases from V and 4 from J; bases not matched to a gene: 6. The CDR3 sequence: CARSRQGRSTGELFF. CDR3 sequence (DNA): TGTGCCAGAAGCCGACAGGGGAGAAGCACCGGGGAGCTGTTTTTT.

V gene TRBV4-2 combines with J gene TRBJ2-7, with 11 bases that match TRBD2. CDR1 and CDR2 (germline): LGHNA, YNFKEQ. The CDR3 length is 17 residues. Losses at the gene ends were 4 bases for V and 1 base for J; bases not matched to a gene: 9. The CDR3, as DNA: TGTGCCAGCAGCCCTGATACCGGGACTAGCGGATCCTACGAGCAGTACTTC. Its translation: CASSPDTGTSGSYEQYF.

V and J are TRBV6-6 and TRBJ1-5; 7 bases agree with TRBD1. With 6 bases clipped from V and 7 bases from J, the junction kept 6 bases outside the gene matches. The CDR3 sequence is 13 residues long. CDR1 and CDR2 from the germline V gene are MNHNY and SVGAGI (reference sequence). The CDR3 DNA sequence: TGTGCCAGCAGATATAAACAGGGGCAGCCCCAGCATTTT. Protein product: CASRYKQGQPQHF.

The chain links TRBV6-5 to TRBJ1-1, with D possibly being TRBD1 (5 bases). Trimming stripped 2 bases from V and 1 base from J, with 8 bases between. The CDR3 is 14 residues long. The germline V gene encodes CDR1 MNHEY and CDR2 SVGAGI. The CDR3 DNA reads as TGTGCCAGCAGTTACAGGGGAAGGAACACTGAAGCTTTCTTT. Its protein is CASSYRGRNTEAFF.

This clone appeared a single time. J is TRBJ2-3 and V is TRBV11-3, with unresolved D. Looked up from germline, CDR1 is SGHNT and CDR2 is YENEEA. The CDR3 length is 17 residues. V was trimmed by 0 bases and J by 2 bases, leaving 15 bases between them. CDR3 protein: CASSLDRRQASTDTQYF. The DNA of the CDR3 is TGTGCCAGCAGCTTAGATCGGCGTCAGGCCTCCACAGATACGCAGTATTTT.

V usage is TRBV29-1 and J usage is TRBJ2-1; D possibly corresponds to TRBD1 (5 bases). This CDR3 contains 12 residues. CDR1 and CDR2 from the germline V gene are SQVTM and ANQGSEA. The V gene lost 3 bases and the J gene lost 6 bases, with 9 bases spanning the gap. The CDR3 loop is CSVDRGPNEQFF. In DNA, the CDR3 is TGCAGCGTTGATAGGGGCCCCAATGAGCAGTTCTTC.

The V gene is TRBV12-5, the J gene TRBJ2-1; 8 positions agree with TRBD1. Per germline, CDR1 LGHNT and CDR2 FRNRAP. The length of the CDR3 is 15 residues. The J segment lost 3 bases and the V segment lost 6 bases, leaving 7 bases of the junction unmatched. CDR3 coding DNA: TGTGCTAGTGGGCCTCTCGGGACAGGCTACAATGAGCAGTTCTTC. Translating it yields CASGPLGTGYNEQFF.

Here the CDR3 DNA reads TGTGCAAGTCGCTCACGTAGCGGGGGAAATTCCTACAATGAGCAGTTCTTC. Translated: CASRSRSGGNSYNEQFF. V usage is TRBV12-2 and J usage is TRBJ2-1; TRBD2, as called in the table, went unchecked against the DNA. TRBV12-2 is a pseudogene segment. This CDR3 is 17 amino acids long.

The rearrangement uses TRBV2 and TRBJ2-1; 12 positions match TRBD2. This CDR3 is built from 14 residues. With 6 bases clipped from V and 7 bases from J, the junction kept 4 bases outside the gene matches. CDR1 and CDR2 from the germline V gene are SNHLY and FYNNEI. CDR3 DNA sequence: TGTGCCAGCAGGTTGACTAGCGGGAGTAATGAGCAGTTCTTC. This sequence encodes CASRLTSGSNEQFF.

The chain combines TRBV18 with TRBJ1-5; tentatively, D is TRBD1 (6 bases). CDR3 size: 13 residues. Trimming took 9 bases from V and 4 from J, leaving 13 bases between them. The germline CDR1 and CDR2 sequences are KGHSH and LQKENI. The CDR3 loop is CASSVDRNQPQHF. The DNA for the CDR3 is TGTGCCAGTTCAGTGGACAGAAATCAGCCCCAGCATTTT. The whole variable domain, filled in from reference TRBV18 and TRBJ1-5, reads NAGVMQNPRHLVRRRGQEARLRCSPMKGHSHVYWYRQLPEEGLKFMVYLQKENIIDESGMPKERFSAEFPKEGPSILRIQQVVRGDSAAYFCASSVDRNQPQHFGDGTRLSIL.

This chain joins TRBV6-6 and TRBJ1-1, with 8 positions matching TRBD1. Germline lookup yields CDR1 MNHNY and CDR2 SVGAGI (reference sequence). With 4 bases clipped from V and 3 bases from J, the junction kept 4 bases outside the gene matches. The CDR3 has 14 residues. CDR3 in amino acids: CASSSTTGDTEAFF. As DNA, the CDR3 is TGTGCCAGCAGTTCCACGACAGGGGACACTGAAGCTTTCTTT.